The rows below give T cell receptor beta chains drawn from one sample of a study of blood T cell repertoires in COVID-19. Sequencing was performed with immunoSEQ multiplex PCR; in TCRdb, only in-frame clones are kept and a portion is missing. The sample gives roughly 50,000 clones, roughly 84% of which show up once; about 2.4% is in the top ten. Sequencing was performed on peripheral blood. The receptors shown here come from a man in his fifties with acute or convalescent COVID-19. Each CDR3 is given with its conserved first and last residue. The D gene is left open where the match is weak. Expanded clones are given a class, and other clones once, few, many or no size at all.

D: TRBD1; V: TRBV9; J: TRBJ1-2; size: .; CDR3: CASSANRGLSYGYTF; DNA: TGTGCCAGCAGCGCCAACAGGGGGCTTAGCTATGGCTACACCTTC
D: TRBD1; V: TRBV7-3; J: TRBJ1-6; size: .; CDR3: CASSSGQGEGSPLHF; DNA: TGTGCCAGCAGCTCGGGACAGGGAGAGGGCTCACCCCTCCACTTT
D: TRBD2; V: TRBV7-8; J: TRBJ2-7; size: .; CDR3: CASSYPSSVGLATYEQYF; DNA: TGTGCCAGCAGCTACCCATCCTCAGTGGGACTAGCGACCTACGAGCAGTACTTC
D: TRBD1; V: TRBV13; J: TRBJ1-1; size: .; CDR3: CASMDRGRGEAFF; DNA: TGTGCCAGCATGGACAGGGGACGAGGTGAAGCTTTCTTT
D: TRBD2; V: TRBV6-1; J: TRBJ2-2; size: .; CDR3: CASSEASGITGELFF; DNA: TGTGCCAGCAGTGAAGCTAGCGGGATCACCGGGGAGCTGTTTTTT
D: .; V: TRBV5-1; J: TRBJ2-1; size: .; CDR3: CASSALLGGSYNEQFF; DNA: TGCGCCAGCAGCGCCCTTCTCGGGGGCTCCTACAATGAGCAGTTCTTC
D: .; V: TRBV28; J: TRBJ2-7; size: once; CDR3: CASSNRDFSSYEQYF; DNA: TGTGCCAGCAGTAATCGGGACTTTAGCTCCTACGAGCAGTACTTC
D: TRBD1; V: TRBV2; J: TRBJ2-5; size: .; CDR3: CASSEDRTGETQYF; DNA: TGTGCCAGCAGTGAAGACAGGACAGGGGAGACCCAGTACTTC
D: .; V: TRBV28; J: TRBJ2-7; size: .; CDR3: CASSPTTPYEQYF; DNA: TGTGCCAGCAGTCCCACAACCCCCTACGAGCAGTACTTC
D: .; V: TRBV7-3; J: TRBJ2-1; size: .; CDR3: CASNPGVAGDNEQFF; DNA: TGTGCCAGCAACCCGGGTGTCGCCGGCGACAATGAGCAGTTCTTC
D: .; V: TRBV12-3/TRBV12-4; J: TRBJ1-2; size: .; CDR3: CASSLGGADGYTF; DNA: TGTGCCAGCAGCCTGGGGGGGGCTGATGGCTACACCTTC
D: TRBD1; V: TRBV28; J: TRBJ2-2; size: .; CDR3: CASSFNRGRISGELFF; DNA: TGTGCCAGCAGTTTTAACAGGGGGCGCATCTCCGGGGAGCTGTTTTTT
D: TRBD1; V: TRBV5-5; J: TRBJ1-3; size: once; CDR3: CASSSTGRSGNTIYF; DNA: TGTGCCAGCAGCTCGACAGGGAGGTCTGGAAACACCATATATTTT
D: TRBD1; V: TRBV4-1; J: TRBJ2-7; size: .; CDR3: CASSQLLLGTGNGEQYF; DNA: TGCGCCAGCAGCCAACTTCTTTTAGGGACAGGGAACGGCGAGCAGTACTTC
D: .; V: TRBV11-1; J: TRBJ1-1; size: .; CDR3: CASSGFQATEAFF; DNA: TGTGCCAGCAGCGGTTTTCAGGCCACTGAAGCTTTCTTT
D: TRBD1; V: TRBV27; J: TRBJ1-1; size: .; CDR3: CASSLTTGMTEAFF; DNA: TGTGCCAGCAGTTTAACGACAGGGATGACTGAAGCTTTCTTT